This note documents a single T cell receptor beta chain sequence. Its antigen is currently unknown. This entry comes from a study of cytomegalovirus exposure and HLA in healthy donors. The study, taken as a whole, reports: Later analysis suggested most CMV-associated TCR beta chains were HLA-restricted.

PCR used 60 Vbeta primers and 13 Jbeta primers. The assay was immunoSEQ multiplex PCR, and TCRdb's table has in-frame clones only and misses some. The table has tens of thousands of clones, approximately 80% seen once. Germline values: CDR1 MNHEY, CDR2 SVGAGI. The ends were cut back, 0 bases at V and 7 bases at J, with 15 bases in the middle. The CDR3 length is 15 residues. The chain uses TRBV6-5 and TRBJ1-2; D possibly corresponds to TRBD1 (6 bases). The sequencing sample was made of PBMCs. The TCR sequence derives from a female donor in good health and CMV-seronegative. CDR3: CASSYSPPGEFGYTF. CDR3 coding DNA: TGTGCCAGCAGTTACTCGCCCCCAGGGGAGTTTGGCTACACCTTC.